Each of the 2 T cell receptor beta chains below was sequenced from the same sample in a study of T cell repertoires in cytomegalovirus infection. TCRdb ran MiXCR on the reads and lists one entry per CDR3 protein. The sample contains roughly 500,000 distinct CDR3 sequences, around a third of which appear only once. These receptors are not linked to any known antigen. The specimen was cultured PBMCs, collected from culture after CMV antigen stimulation. These receptors were obtained from a human donor in good health (CMV status not recorded). Some clones in this sample may be carry-over from other donors' samples.

The chain is built from TRBV20-1 and TRBJ1-5; 7 bases line up with TRBD1. The CDR3 is 14 residues long. Per the germline V gene, CDR1 is DFQATT and CDR2 is SNEGSKA (reference sequence). V shed 4 bases and J 3 bases; nucleotides not matched to a gene: 6. The CDR3 region has the DNA TGCAGTGCTACCAGGGGGTCGAACAATCAGCCCCAGCATTTT. Translation gives CSATRGSNNQPQHF.

The gene calls are TRBV28 and TRBJ2-4; D ambiguous. The CDR3 totals 16 residues. Trimming took off 5 bases at V and 1 base at J, with 15 bases between the two ends. CDR1 and CDR2 (germline): MDHEN, SYDVKM. CDR3 protein: CASSKLLGLAKNIQYF. The CDR3 nucleotides read TGTGCCAGCAGTAAACTTTTAGGGTTGGCCAAAAACATTCAGTACTTC.